Included here is one T cell receptor (beta chain) sequence, with context. The data are from a study of blood T cell repertoires in COVID-19. For the study at large: Samples representing acute and convalescent COVID-19 were sourced from the United States, Italy and Spain. The analysed material was cDNA or gDNA that came from T cells, B-cell-depleted T cells, or PBMCs.

Germline V lookup: CDR1 MNHEY, CDR2 SVGAGI. With 4 bases removed from V and 1 base from J, the gap between germline ends came to 11 bases. The CDR3 is 14 amino acids. As processed by the authors: Amplification from reference gene primers served as the basis for estimated nucleated cell counts. Sequencing was performed with immunoSEQ multiplex PCR; in TCRdb, only in-frame clones are kept and a portion is missing. V, J and clone size derive from that table, while D and trimming were established from the DNA sequence. Among tens of thousands of clones listed, around 88% were seen once. The chain joins TRBV6-5 to TRBJ2-7; possible D gene TRBD2, 5 bases. The clonotype was recovered from a woman at least 80 years old with acute or convalescent COVID-19. The material sequenced was peripheral blood. The CDR3 nucleotides read TGTGCCAGCAGTTTTTCGGGGAATTCCTACGAGCAGTACTTC. Its protein product is CASSFSGNSYEQYF.